The clone carrying this T cell receptor (beta chain) was counted many times. What it recognizes is unknown. Time point given: newly diagnosed GD, antithyroid drugs for less than 3 months. Isolated PBMC RNA provided the starting material for the TCR library. Into tubes containing EDTA, roughly 10 milliliters of peripheral blood were drawn. CDR3 regions were amplified by Arm-PCR using iRepertoire HTBI primers to build TCR beta libraries. TCRdb re-derived calls from the multiplex PCR reads in MiXCR, one entry per CDR3 protein. This table holds 400,000 to 500,000 distinct CDR3 sequences, about a sixth found once. The germline V gene has CDR1 DFQATT and CDR2 SNEGSKA (reference sequence). The CDR3 length is 14 residues. Germline trimming cut 6 bases from V and 3 bases from J; bases unmatched to any gene: 9. These data come from a study of regulatory T cells in long-lasting Graves disease. Study-level findings and limits: Researchers reported studying only peripheral blood, not thyroid tissue.

The same sample was also used in a study of T cells in Graves' hyperthyroidism and ophthalmopathy. Per that paper: Recently diagnosed hyperthyroidism of less than 2 months' duration affected patients aged 18 to 65. TCR CDR3 regions were first amplified by RT-PCR with HTBI primers.

This clonotype originated in a woman between 18 and 29 years old with Graves disease. The chain has TRBV20-1 and TRBJ2-7; 9 bases agree with TRBD1. The specimen comprised peripheral blood mononuclear cells (PBMCs), sampled at new diagnosis, from a patient treated with antithyroid drugs. The CDR3 is CSARDRVGFYEQYF. CDR3 coding DNA: TGCAGTGCACGGGACAGGGTGGGATTCTACGAGCAGTACTTC.